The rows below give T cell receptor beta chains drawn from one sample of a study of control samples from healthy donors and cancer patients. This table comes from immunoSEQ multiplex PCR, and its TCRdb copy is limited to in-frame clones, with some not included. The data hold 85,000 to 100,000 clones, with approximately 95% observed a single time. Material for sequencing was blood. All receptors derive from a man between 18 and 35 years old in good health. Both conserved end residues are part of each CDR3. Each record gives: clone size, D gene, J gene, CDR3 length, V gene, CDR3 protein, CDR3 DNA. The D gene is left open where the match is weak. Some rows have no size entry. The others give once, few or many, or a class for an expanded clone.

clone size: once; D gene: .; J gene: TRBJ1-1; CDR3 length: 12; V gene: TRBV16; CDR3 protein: CASSPHSAEAFF; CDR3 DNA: TGTGCCAGCAGCCCCCATTCTGCTGAAGCTTTCTTT
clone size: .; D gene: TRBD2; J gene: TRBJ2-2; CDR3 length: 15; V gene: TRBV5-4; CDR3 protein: CASSPGLAGTGELFF; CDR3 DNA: TGTGCCAGCAGCCCCGGACTAGCGGGAACCGGGGAGCTGTTTTTT
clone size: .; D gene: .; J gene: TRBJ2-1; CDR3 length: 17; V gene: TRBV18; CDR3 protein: CASSPVRGGGPSNEQFF; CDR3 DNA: TGTGCCAGCTCACCCGTAAGAGGGGGAGGGCCCTCGAATGAGCAGTTCTTC
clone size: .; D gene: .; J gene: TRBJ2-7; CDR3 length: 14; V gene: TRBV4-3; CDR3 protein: CASSQLLIEGEQYF; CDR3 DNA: TGCGCCAGCAGCCAACTATTGATTGAGGGCGAGCAGTACTTC
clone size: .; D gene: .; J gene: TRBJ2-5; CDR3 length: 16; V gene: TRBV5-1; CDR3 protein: CASSLRSPDRQETQYF; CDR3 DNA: TGCGCCAGCAGCCTAAGGTCCCCAGACCGCCAAGAGACCCAGTACTTC
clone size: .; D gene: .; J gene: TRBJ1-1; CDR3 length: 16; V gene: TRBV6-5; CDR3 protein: CASSYYSQQENTEAFF; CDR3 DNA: TGTGCCAGCAGTTACTACAGCCAACAAGAGAACACTGAAGCTTTCTTT
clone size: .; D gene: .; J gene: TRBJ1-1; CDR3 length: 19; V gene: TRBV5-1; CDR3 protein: CASSLGPGRSNPMNTEAFF; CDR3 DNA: TGCGCCAGCAGCTTGGGTCCCGGGCGGTCAAACCCCATGAACACTGAAGCTTTCTTT
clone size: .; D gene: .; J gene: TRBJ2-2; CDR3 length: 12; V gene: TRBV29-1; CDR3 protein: CSASGDTGELFF; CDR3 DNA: TGCAGCGCATCCGGGGACACCGGGGAGCTGTTTTTT
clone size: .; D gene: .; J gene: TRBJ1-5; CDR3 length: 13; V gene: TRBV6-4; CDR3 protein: CASSDGEAQPQHF; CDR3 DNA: TGTGCCAGCAGTGACGGCGAGGCTCAGCCCCAGCATTTT
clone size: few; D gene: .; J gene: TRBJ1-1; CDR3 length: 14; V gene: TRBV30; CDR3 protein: CAYEPVRGGTEAFF; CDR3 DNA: TGTGCCTACGAACCCGTCAGGGGAGGTACTGAAGCTTTCTTT
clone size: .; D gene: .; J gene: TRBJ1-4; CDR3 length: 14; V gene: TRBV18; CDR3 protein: CASSPLSGNEKLFF; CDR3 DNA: TGTGCCAGCTCACCTCTCAGCGGTAATGAAAAACTGTTTTTT
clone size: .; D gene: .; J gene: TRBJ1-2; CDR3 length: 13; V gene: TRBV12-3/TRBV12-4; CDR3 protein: CASSWTEIGGYTF; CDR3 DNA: TGTGCCAGCAGTTGGACGGAAATAGGAGGCTACACCTTC